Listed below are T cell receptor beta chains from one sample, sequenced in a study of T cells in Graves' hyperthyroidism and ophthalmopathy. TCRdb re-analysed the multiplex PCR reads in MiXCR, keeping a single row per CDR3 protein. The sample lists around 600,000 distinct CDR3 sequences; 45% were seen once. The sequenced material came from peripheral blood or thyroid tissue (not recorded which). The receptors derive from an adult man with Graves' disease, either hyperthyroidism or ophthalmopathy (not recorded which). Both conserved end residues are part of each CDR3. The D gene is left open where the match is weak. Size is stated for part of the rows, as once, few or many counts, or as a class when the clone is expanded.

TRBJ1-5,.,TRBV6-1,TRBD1,TGTGCCAGCAGTGAGGCGACAGGGTTGAGCAATCAGCCCCAGCATTTT,CASSEATGLSNQPQHF
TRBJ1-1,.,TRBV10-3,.,TGTGCCAGCAGTTACATGGGGGGTCCAATGAACACTGAAGCTTTCTTT,CASSYMGGPMNTEAFF
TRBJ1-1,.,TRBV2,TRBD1,TGTGCCAGCAGCCAAATCGACAGGGGCATCACTGAAGCTTTCTTT,CASSQIDRGITEAFF
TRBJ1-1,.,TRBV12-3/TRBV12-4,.,TGTGCCAGCAGTTCTACAGACAGCATGAACACTGAAGCTTTCTTT,CASSSTDSMNTEAFF
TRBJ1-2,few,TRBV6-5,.,TGTGCCAGCAGTTACTCGACCCAGGGGGGCTACACCTTC,CASSYSTQGGYTF
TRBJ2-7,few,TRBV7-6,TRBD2,TGTGCCAGCAGCTTAGTAGCGGGTGTCGAGCAGTACTTC,CASSLVAGVEQYF
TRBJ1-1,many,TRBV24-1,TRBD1,TGTGCCACCAGTGGGGCGGACAGGGGAGGAGGCGCTGAAGCTTTCTTT,CATSGADRGGGAEAFF
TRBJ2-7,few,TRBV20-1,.,TGCAGTGCTGGAACGGGACGGGGTTCCTACGAGCAGTACTTC,CSAGTGRGSYEQYF
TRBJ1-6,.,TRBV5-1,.,TGCGCCAGCAGCTTGGATGAGGTACTAGGGTCACCCCTCCACTTT,CASSLDEVLGSPLHF
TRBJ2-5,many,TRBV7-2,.,TGTGCCAGCAGCTTACCGGAGGGGAGAGAGACCCAGTACTTC,CASSLPEGRETQYF
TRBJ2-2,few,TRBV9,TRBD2,TGTGCCAGCAGTGCCGGACTAGCGGGGGGGCCAGGCGGGGAGCTGTTTTTT,CASSAGLAGGPGGELFF
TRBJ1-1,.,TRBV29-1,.,TGCAGCGCACAGGCGAACACTGAAGCTTTCTTT,CSAQANTEAFF
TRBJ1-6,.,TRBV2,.,TGTGCCAGCAGTACCGGACGGGGTTCACCCCTCCACTTT,CASSTGRGSPLHF
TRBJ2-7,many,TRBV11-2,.,TGTGCCAGCAGCTTCGACAGATCCTACGAGCAGTACTTC,CASSFDRSYEQYF
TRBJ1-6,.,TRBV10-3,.,TGTGCCATCAGTGACAGGGGCACCAATTCACCCCTCCACTTT,CAISDRGTNSPLHF
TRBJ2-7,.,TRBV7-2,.,TGTGCCAGCAGCTCCTCCCCAGCGAACTACGAGCAGTACTTC,CASSSSPANYEQYF
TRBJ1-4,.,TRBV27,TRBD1,TGTGCCAGCAGTAGTAAGGGGGCTGGTGAAAAACTGTTTTTT,CASSSKGAGEKLFF
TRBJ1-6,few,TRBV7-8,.,TGTGCCAGCAGCACCGCGCCGAATTCACCCCTCCACTTT,CASSTAPNSPLHF
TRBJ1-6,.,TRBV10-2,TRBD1,TGCGTCAGCTCAGAGGGACAGCTACCCCTCCACTTT,CVSSEGQLPLHF
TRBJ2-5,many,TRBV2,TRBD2,TGTGCCAGCAGTCCTAGCGGGGGAGGAGAGACCCAGTACTTC,CASSPSGGGETQYF
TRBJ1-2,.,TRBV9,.,TGTGCCAGCAGCCCCGGCGGGCAGCCCGAACAAAGGAGCTACACCTTC,CASSPGGQPEQRSYTF
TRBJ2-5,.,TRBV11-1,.,TGTGCCAGCAGCTTAGATGCCCAGTACTTC,CASSLDAQYF
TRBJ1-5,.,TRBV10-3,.,TGTGCCAGCAGTGAACGGGGCTGGAGCAATCAGCCCCAGCATTTT,CASSERGWSNQPQHF
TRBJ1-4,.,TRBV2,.,TGTGCCAGTTTCGGGGGTGAAAAACTGTTTTTT,CASFGGEKLFF
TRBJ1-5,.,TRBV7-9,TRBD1,TGTGCCAGCAGCTTTGGGACAGGGGGCTTCATGCCCCAGCATTTT,CASSFGTGGFMPQHF
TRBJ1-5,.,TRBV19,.,TGTGCCAGTACCGACCAGAAGGGCAATCAGCCCCAGCATTTT,CASTDQKGNQPQHF
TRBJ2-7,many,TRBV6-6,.,TGTGCCACGTCAGGGTGGTCGTACGAGCAGTACTTC,CATSGWSYEQYF
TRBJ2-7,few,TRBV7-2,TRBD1,TGCGCCAGCAGCCAAGACAGGACAGGGGTCTCCTACGAGCAGTACTTC,CASSQDRTGVSYEQYF
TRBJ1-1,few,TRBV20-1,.,TGCAGTGCTACAGGGGCCGGCACTGAAGCTTTCTTT,CSATGAGTEAFF
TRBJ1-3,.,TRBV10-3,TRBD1,TGTGCCATCAGTGAATTAGGAGGGACAGCCAACTCTGGAAACACCATATATTTT,CAISELGGTANSGNTIYF
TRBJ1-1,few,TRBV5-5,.,TGTGCCAGCATCAACCGAAAGTCAGGCAACACTGAAGCTTTCTTT,CASINRKSGNTEAFF
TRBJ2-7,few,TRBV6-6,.,TGTGCCAGCAAAGGGACCTACGAGCAGTACTTC,CASKGTYEQYF
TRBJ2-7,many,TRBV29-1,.,TGCAGCGTAAGAGGGTCTAGCGTCTCCTACGAGCAGTACTTC,CSVRGSSVSYEQYF
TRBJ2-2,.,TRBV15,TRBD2,TGTGCCACCAGCAGAGCCGCACTAGCGCCGAACACCGGGGAGCTGTTTTTT,CATSRAALAPNTGELFF
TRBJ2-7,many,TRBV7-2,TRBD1,TGTGCCAGCAGCAACAGGGGGCTCCGCTACGAGCAGTACTTC,CASSNRGLRYEQYF
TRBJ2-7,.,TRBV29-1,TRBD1,TGCAGCGTTGGGACAGGGGGCTCCGAGCAGTACTTC,CSVGTGGSEQYF
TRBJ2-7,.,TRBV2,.,TGTGCCAGTAGTAGGCAAGCCCGAACCCACGAGCAGTACTTC,CASSRQARTHEQYF